The T cell receptor (beta chain) under discussion was sequenced for a study of vaccination and CD4 T cells after COVID-19. Study-wide points: Clonotypes reactive to SARS-CoV-2 had a median that went up from roughly 21 to 40, but not significantly.

This clonotype has only a few counts. Its antigen is not identified. Sequencing of cultured CD4+ T cell DNA used the Oncomine TCR Beta short-read assay. The source of extracted genomic DNA was cultured CD4+ T cells. One entry per CDR3 protein, called by TCRdb with MiXCR from the PCR reads. The sample holds some 9,000 distinct CDR3 sequences, 55% to 70% seen once. Indicated treatment: roughly nine-day PBMC culture with coronavirus spike peptide pools or control peptides (ViraFEST assay). Peptide pool stimulation in ViraFEST expanded antigen-specific T cells, whose TCRs were then sequenced. The ends were cut back, 11 bases at V and 8 bases at J, with 18 bases in the middle. Germline V gene sequence: CDR1 MDHEN, CDR2 SYDVKM. The CDR3 extends over 12 amino acids.

Material for sequencing was CD4+ T cells from blood, cultured in vitro. This receptor was taken from a human donor who had recovered from COVID-19. The V call is TRBV28, the J call TRBJ1-2; unclear D gene. CDR3 region: CAARWRQSGYTF. The CDR3 bases are TGTGCCGCCAGATGGAGGCAGTCAGGCTACACCTTC.